The next 12 T cell receptor beta chains were all read from a single sample in a study of T cells after yellow fever vaccination. TCRdb recomputed calls from the 5' RACE reads with MiXCR, one row per CDR3 protein. This table holds around 400,000 distinct CDR3 sequences, approximately 10% found once. The material was PBMCs, obtained on the day of the first yellow fever vaccination. Receptors were obtained from a man between 18 and 35 years old who received the YFV17D yellow fever vaccine.

This clonotype was picked up a small number of times. V and J are TRBV7-2 and TRBJ1-1; D gene uncertain. Germline CDR1 is SGHTA and CDR2 is FQGNSA. The CDR3 consists of 13 residues. The germline V and J ends were trimmed by 3 bases and 5 bases, with 10 bases remaining between them. CDR3 in DNA: TGTGCCAGCAGCTTCCAACACGGAACTGAAGCTTTCTTT. Protein sequence: CASSFQHGTEAFF.

V is TRBV25-1 and J is TRBJ1-6, with D unclear. The CDR3 has 11 amino acids. The germline V and J ends were trimmed by 2 bases and 11 bases, with 4 bases remaining between them. Looked up from germline, CDR1 is MGHDK and CDR2 is SYGVNS. The CDR3: CASSEGAPLHF. In nucleotides, the CDR3 is TGTGCCAGCAGTGAAGGGGCACCCCTCCACTTT.

This clonotype was seen a handful of times. This chain links TRBV29-1 with TRBJ2-3, with 9 bases that match TRBD1. With 7 bases clipped from V and 2 bases from J, the junction kept 7 bases outside the gene matches. Germline CDR1 is SQVTM and CDR2 is ANQGSEA. This CDR3 is built from 14 residues. The DNA for the CDR3 is TGCAGCGCCCGGGACAGGGTACCCACAGATACGCAGTATTTT. Its protein is CSARDRVPTDTQYF.

The table lists this clonotype with a few counts. The V and J genes are TRBV7-2 and TRBJ2-4; 9 bases agree with TRBD1. J was trimmed by 5 bases and V by 4 bases; bases with no gene match: 0. The CDR3 loop spans 13 amino acids. Germline CDR1 reads SGHTA; CDR2 reads FQGNSA. The CDR3 reads CASSYRGQNIQYF. The CDR3 DNA is TGTGCCAGCAGCTACAGGGGGCAAAACATTCAGTACTTC. The whole variable domain, remainder taken from reference TRBV7-2 and TRBJ2-4, is GAGVSQSPSNKVTEKGKDVELRCDPISGHTALYWYRQSLGQGLEFLIYFQGNSAPDKSGLPSDRFSAERTGGSVSTLTIQRTQQEDSAVYLCASSYRGQNIQYFGAGTRLSVL.

The chain links TRBV12-3 or TRBV12-4 to TRBJ1-3; 9 nucleotides align to TRBD1. V shed 10 bases and J 5 bases; nucleotides not matched to a gene: 3. The CDR3 length is 12 residues. As DNA, the CDR3 is TGTGCCACGGGACAGGGAAGAAACACCATATATTTT. The encoded protein is CATGQGRNTIYF.

This chain uses TRBV7-8 with TRBJ2-5, with D possibly being TRBD1 (7 bases). Between the trimmed V and J ends, which lost 5 bases and 5 bases, there was a span of 18 bases. Germline CDR1 is SGHVS and CDR2 is FQNEAQ. The CDR3 runs to 15 residues. DNA of the CDR3: TGTGCCAGCAGCCCCTACCAGGGGGAGGTCGAGACCCAGTACTTC. It yields the protein CASSPYQGEVETQYF.

This clonotype was counted between two and nine times. V usage is TRBV3-1 and J usage is TRBJ2-5; 7 bases fit TRBD1. J was trimmed by 6 bases and V by 6 bases; bases with no gene match: 7. CDR3 length: 13 residues. Germline V lookup: CDR1 LGHDT, CDR2 YNNKEL (reference sequence). The CDR3 is CASRDDRVQTQYF. The CDR3 DNA follows: TGTGCCAGCAGAGATGACAGGGTACAGACCCAGTACTTC.

This chain links TRBV6-6 with TRBJ1-1; D is perhaps TRBD1 (6 bases). The CDR3 sequence is 13 residues long. V lost 6 bases and J lost 3, with 11 bases in between. The germline V gene encodes CDR1 MNHNY and CDR2 SVGAGI (reference sequence). This CDR3 reads CASRPQGHTEAFF. In nucleotides, the CDR3 is TGTGCCAGCAGACCCCAGGGGCACACTGAAGCTTTCTTT.

In this sample, this clonotype turned up many times. The chain employs TRBV12-3 or TRBV12-4 and TRBJ1-1; D not certain. Trimming took off 5 bases at V and 11 bases at J, with 12 bases between the two ends. CDR3 length equals 11 residues. CDR3 region: CASSPQLGAFF. DNA for the CDR3: TGTGCCAGCAGTCCCCAGTTGGGGGCTTTCTTT.

The V call is TRBV4-2, the J call TRBJ1-2; 7 bases agree with TRBD1. Germline CDR1 is LGHNA and CDR2 is YNFKEQ. The CDR3 has 16 residues. J lost 4 bases, V lost 5 bases, and 13 bases had no gene match. The CDR3: CASSFQGVSGSYGYTF. The CDR3 nucleotides read TGTGCCAGCAGCTTTCAGGGGGTTTCTGGGAGCTATGGCTACACCTTC.

There are a few counts of this clonotype. The V gene is TRBV11-2, the J gene TRBJ2-5; no firm D call. Germline V gene lookup returns CDR1 SGHAT and CDR2 FQNNGV. This CDR3 contains 15 residues. Trimming took 5 bases from V and 0 from J, leaving 13 bases between them. In DNA, the CDR3 is TGTGCCAGCAGCCGTAGGCCTCTGTACCAAGAGACCCAGTACTTC. Protein: CASSRRPLYQETQYF.

Only a few counts were recorded for this clonotype. The chain employs TRBV12-5 and TRBJ2-2, with TRBD1 matching 7 bases. The CDR3 extends over 17 amino acids. CDR1 and CDR2 from the germline V gene are LGHNT and FRNRAP. Trimming cost V 1 base and J 3 bases; bases outside gene matches: 8. Here the CDR3 reads CASGLDYRGSDTGELFF. The CDR3 bases are TGTGCTAGTGGTTTGGATTACAGGGGATCGGACACCGGGGAGCTGTTTTTT.